This entry lists 15 T cell receptor beta chains sequenced from one sample in a study of T cells in Graves' hyperthyroidism and ophthalmopathy. RNA transcripts gave rise to amplified TCR beta CDR3 regions. During a first-round RT-PCR of the TCR CDR3, the HTBI primer set was used. TCRdb passed the multiplex PCR reads through MiXCR, listing each CDR3 protein once. This sample carries approximately 590,000 distinct CDR3 sequences, roughly 46% of them seen once, and the ten largest clones take just under 8.5%. Specimen: peripheral blood or thyroid tissue (not recorded which). The receptors were sampled from a woman aged 18 to 35 with Graves' hyperthyroidism.

The rearrangement joins TRBV7-2 to TRBJ1-1, with 8 bases aligning to TRBD1. Germline CDR1 is SGHTA and CDR2 is FQGNSA. There are 15 residues in the CDR3. After removal of 5 bases from V and 7 bases from J, the junction contained 12 bases not matched to a gene. The CDR3 DNA reads TGTGCCAGCAGCCTACCCGCCCGGACAGGGTTTGAAGCTTTCTTT. Amino acids: CASSLPARTGFEAFF.

Points on this clonotype: The junction does not match germline at one end; this may be a read error. This chain joins TRBV10-3 and TRBJ1-1, with TRBD1 matching over 8 bases. The CDR3 is 15 residues long. The germline gives CDR1 ENHRY, CDR2 SYGVKD. The CDR3 here is CASSPGQGRSTEAFF. In DNA, the CDR3 is TGTGCCAGCAGTCCAGGACAGGGCCGTAGCACTGAAGCTTTCTTT.

This sequence joins TRBV7-1 and TRBJ1-1; D possibly corresponds to TRBD1 (5 bases). TRBV7-1 is an open reading frame, and its role is uncertain. Trimming pared 3 bases from V and 1 base from J, leaving 9 bases between. The length of the CDR3 is 14 residues. The chain's CDR3 is CASSSGLRNTEAFF. The CDR3 nucleotides are TGTGCCAGCAGCTCGGGACTCAGGAACACTGAAGCTTTCTTT.

This clonotype was counted ten times or more. The rearrangement links TRBV29-1 to TRBJ1-5; 12 bases line up with TRBD1. J was trimmed by 7 bases and V by 6 bases; bases with no gene match: 4. Germline CDR1 SQVTM, CDR2 ANQGSEA. This CDR3 comprises 13 residues. The CDR3 sequence: CSVGTGGGQPQHF. DNA for the CDR3: TGCAGCGTGGGGACAGGGGGCGGCCAGCCCCAGCATTTT.

At least ten counts were recorded for this clonotype. The chain links TRBV2 to TRBJ1-2; perhaps TRBD1 as D (6 bases). Trimming stripped 4 bases from V and 2 bases from J, with 8 bases between. The length of the CDR3 is 13 residues. Germline V lookup: CDR1 SNHLY, CDR2 FYNNEI. CDR3: CASSVRGNYGYTF. CDR3 nucleotides: TGTGCCAGCAGTGTCAGGGGAAACTATGGCTACACCTTC.

This clonotype was picked up a small number of times. This chain connects TRBV10-3 to TRBJ2-7; the D gene is possibly TRBD1 (7 bases). CDR3 length: 15 amino acids. The V end was cut by 0 bases, the J end by 4 bases, with 13 bases between. Germline V lookup: CDR1 ENHRY, CDR2 SYGVKD. For the CDR3, the DNA is TGTGCCATCAGTGAGTCGACCAGGGGGGATTACGAGCAGTACTTC. Its translation: CAISESTRGDYEQYF.

This sequence joins TRBV25-1 and TRBJ2-1; 11 positions agree with TRBD2. The CDR3 sequence is 15 residues long. Losses at the gene ends were 6 bases for V and 5 bases for J; bases not matched to a gene: 6. Looked up from germline, CDR1 is MGHDK and CDR2 is SYGVNS. The CDR3 sequence: CASSQLAGEDNEQFF. The CDR3 nucleotides are TGTGCCAGCAGCCAACTAGCGGGAGAGGACAATGAGCAGTTCTTC.

This clonotype was seen a few times. The J gene is TRBJ1-1, the V gene TRBV7-9, with D hard to call. The CDR3 length is 15 residues. The germline V gene has CDR1 SEHNR and CDR2 FQNEAQ (reference sequence). With 7 bases removed from V and 1 base from J, the gap between germline ends came to 16 bases. CDR3 loop: CASNSESGENTEAFF. The DNA of the CDR3 is TGTGCCAGCAACTCAGAGTCCGGGGAGAACACTGAAGCTTTCTTT.

The chain uses TRBV20-1 and TRBJ1-5; 10 bases match TRBD1. This CDR3 is built from 15 residues. V shed 1 base and J 6 bases; nucleotides not matched to a gene: 6. CDR1 is DFQATT, CDR2 SNEGSKA, per germline (reference sequence). CDR3 residues: CSARGPGQGSQPQHF. CDR3 DNA sequence: TGCAGTGCTAGAGGTCCGGGACAGGGGAGTCAGCCCCAGCATTTT.

The rearrangement links TRBV14 to TRBJ1-2, with 11 bases aligning to TRBD1. CDR1 SGHDN and CDR2 FVKESK come from the germline V gene. The CDR3 is 15 residues long. Trimming took 6 bases from V and 4 from J; bases not matched to a gene: 7. CDR3 in DNA: TGTGCCAGCAGTTCCTGGACAGGGGGCGTCTATGGCTACACCTTC. This translates into CASSSWTGGVYGYTF.

The CDR3 loop is CATSDIAGTAEETQYF. DNA for the CDR3: TGTGCCACCAGTGATATCGCGGGGACAGCAGAAGAGACCCAGTACTTC. This rearrangement joins TRBV24-1 to TRBJ2-5; perhaps TRBD1 as D (7 bases). The ends were cut back, 3 bases at V and 3 bases at J, with 16 bases in the middle. Germline V gives CDR1 KGHDR, CDR2 SFDVKD. CDR3 size: 16 residues.

The chain carries TRBV24-1 and TRBJ1-2, with a possible D match to TRBD1 (5 bases). The CDR3 covers 18 residues. Between the trimmed V and J ends, which lost 3 bases and 5 bases, there was a span of 24 bases. The germline V gene has CDR1 KGHDR and CDR2 SFDVKD. In DNA form, the CDR3 reads TGTGCCACCAGTGATGAGACAGCGAACCCCACTTGGACATATGGCTACACCTTC. The encoded protein is CATSDETANPTWTYGYTF.

The chain employs TRBV20-1 and TRBJ1-1; 7 nucleotides match TRBD1. The germline V gene has CDR1 DFQATT and CDR2 SNEGSKA (reference sequence). V shed 3 bases and J 7 bases; nucleotides not matched to a gene: 5. The CDR3 is made up of 12 amino acids. CDR3 sequence (DNA): TGCAGTGCTAGGAGACAGGGACGTGAAGCTTTCTTT. This codes for CSARRQGREAFF.

The chain carries TRBV25-1 and TRBJ1-2; TRBD1 matches 8 bases. CDR1 is MGHDK, CDR2 SYGVNS, per germline. Unmatched junction bases numbered 9, after V lost 11 bases and J lost 7 bases. There are 12 residues in the CDR3. CDR3 nucleotides: TGTGCCCGGCCGGGACAGGCTCTTGGCTACACCTTC. Translation gives CARPGQALGYTF.

This clonotype was found many times. The V call is TRBV7-2, the J call TRBJ2-7; no reliable D call. The V end was cut by 3 bases, the J end by 2 bases, with 8 bases between. Germline V gene data show CDR1 as SGHTA and CDR2 as FQGNSA. The length of the CDR3 is 13 residues. CDR3 nucleotides: TGTGCCAGCAGCTTTGGGCAGACCTACGAGCAGTACTTC. Translation gives CASSFGQTYEQYF.